One and the same sample provided the 25 T cell receptor beta chains below, sequenced in a study of blood T cell repertoires in COVID-19. Data came from immunoSEQ multiplex PCR; TCRdb stores just in-frame clones and leaves some out. Altogether 70,000 to 80,000 clones are present, approximately 87% being singletons, with the ten largest covering about a sixth. The sample was peripheral blood. The receptors originated from a man older than 75 in a cohort sampled during active COVID-19.

The V gene is TRBV12-5, the J gene TRBJ2-7; possible D gene TRBD1, 5 bases. V lost 6 bases to trimming and J lost 6 bases, with 15 bases between them. The CDR3 covers 13 residues. The germline gives CDR1 LGHNT, CDR2 FRNRAP. The CDR3 reads CASGPVVDTEQYF. The DNA of the CDR3 is TGTGCTAGTGGCCCTGTGGTGGACACCGAGCAGTACTTC.

The rearrangement links TRBV24-1 to TRBJ1-2; maybe TRBD1 (5 bases). The V end lost 5 bases, the J end lost 2 bases, and 17 bases lay between the germline ends. The CDR3 is 16 amino acids. In germline, CDR1 is KGHDR, CDR2 SFDVKD. In nucleotides, the CDR3 is TGTGCCACCAGTGGAGGGGATGGGGGGTCGAACTATGGCTACACCTTC. Its protein is CATSGGDGGSNYGYTF.

The V gene is TRBV6-2 or TRBV6-3, the J gene TRBJ2-5, with 9 bases fitting TRBD2. CDR1 and CDR2 (germline): MNHEY, SVGEGT. This CDR3 region has 12 residues. The V segment lost 2 bases and the J segment 13 bases; nucleotides outside the gene matches: 5. The CDR3 reads CASSYIAGVRYF. CDR3 DNA sequence: TGTGCCAGCAGTTACATAGCGGGGGTCAGGTACTTC.

The rearrangement links TRBV6-6 to TRBJ2-5, with a tentative D call TRBD2 (7 bases). CDR3 length equals 16 residues. CDR1 is MNHNY, CDR2 SVGAGI, per germline (reference sequence). Trimming cost V 2 bases and J 0 bases, with 13 bases left between them. CDR3 coding DNA: TGTGCCAGCAGTTACCGCGGGGGCGGGAACCAAGAGACCCAGTACTTC. Protein: CASSYRGGGNQETQYF.

As regards this clone: One end of the junction is discordant with germline, which a read error may explain. The chain is built from TRBV11-1 and TRBJ2-2, with TRBD1 matching over 12 bases. CDR1 is SGHAT and CDR2 is FQDESV in the germline V gene (reference sequence). The CDR3 covers 16 residues. The CDR3 DNA is TGTACCAGCAGCCCGGGACAGGGGGCGAGCACCGGGGAGCTGTTTTTT. It codes for CTSSPGQGASTGELFF.

V is TRBV9 and J is TRBJ2-1; D is ambiguous. With 1 base removed from V and 8 bases from J, the gap between germline ends came to 13 bases. CDR3 length: 14 residues. The V gene's germline CDR1 is SGDLS and CDR2 YYNGEE. CDR3 protein: CASSVLWHEDEQFF. CDR3 nucleotide sequence: TGTGCCAGCAGCGTATTATGGCACGAGGATGAGCAGTTCTTC.

The chain links TRBV2 to TRBJ2-5; weak D call: TRBD1 (5 bases). This CDR3 comprises 14 residues. Trimming pared 2 bases from V and 2 bases from J, leaving 9 bases between. Germline V gives CDR1 SNHLY, CDR2 FYNNEI. CDR3 DNA: TGTGCCAGCAGTGAACAGGGCTTTCAAGAGACCCAGTACTTC. It codes for CASSEQGFQETQYF.

This chain uses TRBV5-1 with TRBJ2-3; D is perhaps TRBD2 (6 bases). CDR1 is SGHRS, CDR2 YFSETQ, per germline. This CDR3 is 15 amino acids long. V lost 4 bases and J 9 bases, leaving 21 bases between the germline ends. The CDR3 DNA is TGCGCCAGCAGCATCCGGGACGGGGGAAGGGACACGCAGTATTTT. Protein product: CASSIRDGGRDTQYF.

This clone showed up just once. The chain is built from TRBV11-2 and TRBJ2-2, with 9 bases lining up with TRBD2. The V and J ends lost 4 bases and 3 bases, in that order; junction bases with no gene match: 6. Germline CDR1 reads SGHAT; CDR2 reads FQNNGV. CDR3 length: 16 residues. For the CDR3, the DNA is TGTGCCAGCAGCTACCAGCGGGGGGCCTACACCGGGGAGCTGTTTTTT. Translating it yields CASSYQRGAYTGELFF.

The CDR3 here is CASSQERQGNYGYTF. CDR3 nucleotides: TGCGCCAGCAGCCAAGAACGACAGGGTAACTATGGCTACACCTTC. V gene TRBV4-1 combines with J gene TRBJ1-2, with 7 bases that match TRBD1. With 0 bases clipped from V and 1 base from J, the junction kept 2 bases outside the gene matches. From germline, CDR1 is MGHRA and CDR2 YSYEKL. The CDR3 runs 15 residues.

The chain has TRBV5-4 and TRBJ2-3, with D perhaps matching TRBD1 (6 bases). The CDR3 is 13 residues long. Germline V gene lookup returns CDR1 SGHNT and CDR2 YYREEE (reference sequence). V lost 3 bases, J lost 6 bases, and 11 bases lay in between. DNA of the CDR3: TGTGCCAGCAGCTGGACTGGGGGCGATACGCAGTATTTT. Protein: CASSWTGGDTQYF.

The chain employs TRBV27 and TRBJ1-3, with unresolved D. This CDR3 has 15 residues. The germline gives CDR1 MNHEY, CDR2 SMNVEV (reference sequence). V dropped 5 bases and J dropped 2 bases, with 13 bases sitting between them. This CDR3 is CASSQSGSPGNTIYF. The CDR3 DNA reads TGTGCCAGCAGTCAGTCCGGGTCCCCTGGAAACACCATATATTTT.

The gene calls are TRBV3-1 (or the pseudogene TRBV3-2) and TRBJ1-6, with D possibly matching TRBD1 (5 bases). The CDR3 sequence is 17 residues long. Germline values: CDR1 LGHDT, CDR2 YNNKEL (reference sequence). The germline V and J ends were trimmed by 4 bases and 7 bases, with 20 bases remaining between them. CDR3 sequence: CASSRGTRGRRNSPLHF. The DNA for the CDR3 is TGTGCCAGCAGCCGCGGGACCCGGGGTCGGCGGAATTCACCCCTCCACTTT.

This clone was counted only a few times. The V gene is TRBV3-1 (or the pseudogene TRBV3-2), the J gene TRBJ1-5; D possibly corresponds to TRBD1 (5 bases). Germline values: CDR1 LGHDT, CDR2 YNNKEL (reference sequence). The V end was cut by 1 base, the J end by 4 bases, with 5 bases between. The CDR3 totals 13 residues. The CDR3 DNA reads as TGTGCCAGCAGCCAAGCAGGGAATCAGCCCCAGCATTTT. It specifies CASSQAGNQPQHF.

This clone was counted only a few times. V is TRBV28 and J is TRBJ1-4; D uncertain. The CDR3 length is 15 residues. The V gene's germline CDR1 is MDHEN and CDR2 SYDVKM. V gave up 5 bases and J gave up 4 bases, with 14 bases separating them. CDR3 DNA sequence: TGTGCCAGCAGTCCCCACACCCTAGGTAATGAAAAACTGTTTTTT. This sequence encodes CASSPHTLGNEKLFF.

The chain recombines TRBV5-6 with TRBJ1-3, with D possibly being TRBD1 (6 bases). The V end was cut by 2 bases, the J end by 0 bases, with 9 bases between. CDR3 length equals 15 residues. Germline V lookup: CDR1 SGHDT, CDR2 YYEEEE. CDR3 amino acids: CASSLEQGSGNTIYF. DNA for the CDR3: TGTGCCAGCAGCTTAGAACAGGGCTCTGGAAACACCATATATTTT.

The CDR3: CASSLSSYNSPLHF. The DNA for the CDR3 is TGTGCCAGCAGTCTTAGCTCCTATAATTCACCCCTCCACTTT. V gene TRBV27 combines with J gene TRBJ1-6; unclear D gene. Deletions cut 5 bases from V and 0 bases from J, with 5 bases between. CDR1 and CDR2 (germline): MNHEY, SMNVEV (reference sequence). The CDR3 is 14 amino acids.

V and J are TRBV11-2 and TRBJ2-5, with D possibly TRBD2 on 5 matching bases. Germline CDR1 is SGHAT and CDR2 is FQNNGV. The CDR3 extends over 13 amino acids. V was pared by 2 bases and J by 4 bases, with 8 bases between. The DNA of the CDR3 is TGTGCCAGCAGCTTATGGAGGAGAGAGACCCAGTACTTC. It yields the protein CASSLWRRETQYF.

This clone was recorded only once. V usage is TRBV5-8 and J usage is TRBJ2-7; tentative D call: TRBD2 (5 bases). Germline CDR1 SGHTS, CDR2 YDEGEE. Trimming shortened V by 1 base and J by 0 bases, and 14 bases separated the two germline ends. The CDR3 totals 16 residues. CDR3 protein: CASSLIGGRSSYEQYF. The CDR3 coding sequence is TGTGCCAGCAGCTTGATTGGAGGCCGGAGCTCCTACGAGCAGTACTTC.

V gene TRBV5-4 combines with J gene TRBJ2-7; weak D call: TRBD1 (6 bases). Germline-derived CDR1 and CDR2 are SGHNT and YYREEE (reference sequence). CDR3 length equals 16 residues. V lost 4 bases, J lost 1 base, and 18 bases lay in between. The CDR3 nucleotides are TGTGCCAGCAGCATCCCTAGAGGGGGTAATTCCTACGAGCAGTACTTC. Protein sequence: CASSIPRGGNSYEQYF.

This chain uses TRBV7-2 with TRBJ2-1; the match to TRBD2 covers 8 bases. The germline gives CDR1 SGHTA, CDR2 FQGNSA. This CDR3 spans 15 amino acids. Trimming cost V 1 base and J 4 bases; bases outside gene matches: 3. The CDR3 region has the DNA TGTGCCAGCAGCTTAGTGAGCGGGGGTTACAATGAGCAGTTCTTC. This codes for CASSLVSGGYNEQFF. Drawing the rest from reference TRBV7-2 and TRBJ2-1, the complete variable domain is GAGVSQSPSNKVTEKGKDVELRCDPISGHTALYWYRQSLGQGLEFLIYFQGNSAPDKSGLPSDRFSAERTGGSVSTLTIQRTQQEDSAVYLCASSLVSGGYNEQFFGPGTRLTVL.

The CDR3 nucleotides are TGTGCCAGCAGCACCTATTGGGACAGGGTTTGCAATCAGCCCCAGCATTTT. Translating gives CASSTYWDRVCNQPQHF. The chain uses TRBV9 and TRBJ1-5; 9 bases line up with TRBD1. V gave up 4 bases and J gave up 2 bases; unmatched junction bases: 10. Germline CDR1 SGDLS, CDR2 YYNGEE. CDR3 length: 17 amino acids.

This clone occurred once. The gene calls are TRBV15 and TRBJ2-7; 8 bases match TRBD1. The junction had 4 bases not matched to a gene; V was cut back by 3 bases and J by 0 bases. There are 15 residues in the CDR3. Germline loops: CDR1 LNHNV, CDR2 YYDKDF (reference sequence). The CDR3 loop is CATSSRQGSSYEQYF. CDR3 nucleotides: TGTGCCACCAGCAGTAGACAGGGGAGCTCCTACGAGCAGTACTTC.

The chain recombines TRBV4-3 with TRBJ2-5; D is undetermined. Germline V gives CDR1 LGHNA, CDR2 YSLEER. V was pared by 0 bases and J by 5 bases, with 7 bases between. The CDR3 runs 13 residues. The CDR3 loop is CASSQDSSETQYF. CDR3 DNA sequence: TGCGCCAGCAGCCAAGATAGCTCGGAGACCCAGTACTTC.

The chain is built from TRBV19 and TRBJ2-2; TRBD1 agrees at 10 bases. V was pared by 10 bases and J by 3 bases, with 11 bases of the junction left unmatched. Germline V gene data show CDR1 as LNHDA and CDR2 as SQIVND (reference sequence). The CDR3 has 16 residues. CDR3 in DNA: TGTGCCACCGTCCCGGGACAGGGGAGGGACACCGGGGAGCTGTTTTTT. This gives the protein CATVPGQGRDTGELFF.